The rows below give T cell receptor beta chains drawn from one sample of a study of identical twins. TCRdb re-called the 5' RACE reads through MiXCR, storing one row per CDR3 protein. The table records 1.5 million to 2 million distinct CDR3 sequences, roughly a third of them present only once. The sequencing input was cord blood. These receptors were taken from a newborn girl in good health. Each CDR3 is given with its conserved first and last residue. The D gene is left open where the match is weak. Clone sizes are given selectively: once, few, many, or a class where the clone is expanded.

j_gene,abundance,v_gene,d_gene,CDR3nt,CDR3aa
TRBJ2-3,few,TRBV3-1,.,TGTGCCAGCAGCCAGAGAGGCGTAGCGGTTGGTTTGGATACGCAGTATTTT,CASSQRGVAVGLDTQYF
TRBJ1-2,once,TRBV20-1,.,TGCAGTGACAGGCGCCCCCCAAACTATGGCTACACCTTC,CSDRRPPNYGYTF
TRBJ1-2,.,TRBV29-1,.,TGCAGCGCTTTCCTAGGGCCTGGCTACACCTTC,CSAFLGPGYTF
TRBJ1-6,.,TRBV21-1,.,TGTGCCAGCGTCCGGCCCGGCAGGTATTCACCCCTCCACTTT,CASVRPGRYSPLHF
TRBJ2-1,.,TRBV10-2,.,TGCGCCAGCAGTGTGAGCACAATAGGCCTCTCCTACAATGAGCAGTTCTTC,CASSVSTIGLSYNEQFF
TRBJ2-7,many,TRBV27,.,TGTGCCAGCAGGCCTTCAGGGGGGACCTACGAGCAGTACTTC,CASRPSGGTYEQYF
TRBJ2-7,few,TRBV18,.,TGTGCCAGCTCAATCCGGGAGAGGTCCTACGAGCAGTACTTC,CASSIRERSYEQYF
TRBJ2-1,few,TRBV7-9,TRBD2,TGTGCCAGCAGCCCACTAGCGGGGGGGACGATCTCCTACAATGAGCAGTTCTTC,CASSPLAGGTISYNEQFF
TRBJ2-3,.,TRBV3-1,.,TGTGCCAGCAGCCCAGGTCGGGGTATGCAGTATTTT,CASSPGRGMQYF
TRBJ1-1,.,TRBV7-2,.,TGTGCCAGCAGCTTAGGGGGCGCTGGGGACACTGAAGCTTTCTTT,CASSLGGAGDTEAFF
TRBJ1-1,few,TRBV20-1,.,TGCAGTGCTAGAGATCAAAATGCATGGACTGAAGCTTTCTTT,CSARDQNAWTEAFF
TRBJ1-1,.,TRBV10-3,.,TGTGCCATCAGTGACGGGATTAACACTGAACCTTTCTTT,CAISDGINTEPFF
TRBJ2-1,.,TRBV12-3/TRBV12-4,TRBD1,TGTGCCAGCAGTGGCCGGGACAGGGGTTACAATGAGCAGTTCTTC,CASSGRDRGYNEQFF
TRBJ1-4,.,TRBV7-2,.,TGTGCCAGCAGCTTAGTACCGACTGAAAAACTGTTTTTT,CASSLVPTEKLFF
TRBJ2-5,.,TRBV5-1,TRBD1,TGCGCCAGCAGCCTCTGGGGGGACAGGGCTTCTGTAGTGTACTTC,CASSLWGDRASVVYF
TRBJ2-4,few,TRBV27,.,TGTGCCAGCAGTTTTGGGGGCCCCTCGGGGTCGATTCAGTACTTC,CASSFGGPSGSIQYF
TRBJ2-1,few,TRBV20-1,.,TGCAGTGGAGGAAGGGGGGGGGGCCACAATGAGCAGTTCTTC,CSGGRGGGHNEQFF
TRBJ2-1,.,TRBV12-3/TRBV12-4,.,TGTGCCAGCAGTTTTATCAGTAGCGGATACAATGAGCAGTTCTTC,CASSFISSGYNEQFF
TRBJ2-4,few,TRBV2,TRBD2,TGTGCCAGCAGTGAAACTAGGACTAGCGGGAGGCAGTACTTC,CASSETRTSGRQYF
TRBJ2-5,.,TRBV20-1,.,TGCAGTGCTTCAAAGCAGGGATACGCGCAGTACTTC,CSASKQGYAQYF
TRBJ2-1,many,TRBV28,TRBD1,TGTGCCAGCAGTCCTCGACAGGGGTCCTACAATGAGCAGTTCTTC,CASSPRQGSYNEQFF
TRBJ2-7,.,TRBV28,.,TGTGCCAGCAGCATAGGACCCTACGAGCAGTACTTC,CASSIGPYEQYF
TRBJ2-1,.,TRBV3-1,TRBD2,TGTGCCAGCAGCCCTCGGACTAGCGGGAGGGCCGTAGGTGAGCAGTTCTTC,CASSPRTSGRAVGEQFF
TRBJ2-7,few,TRBV5-1,TRBD1,TGCGCCAGCAGCTTGGACAGGGGTTGGGAGCAGTACTTC,CASSLDRGWEQYF
TRBJ1-5,.,TRBV20-1,.,TGCAGTGCTAGAGAGGATCATAGCAATCAGCCCCAGCATTTT,CSAREDHSNQPQHF
TRBJ2-3,.,TRBV12-3/TRBV12-4,TRBD1,TGTGCCAGCAGTTCAACAGGGGGAAGGGGGCAGTATTTT,CASSSTGGRGQYF
TRBJ2-3,.,TRBV5-1,.,TGCGCCAGCAGCTTGCAGGTGGATGAAGATACGCAGTATTTT,CASSLQVDEDTQYF